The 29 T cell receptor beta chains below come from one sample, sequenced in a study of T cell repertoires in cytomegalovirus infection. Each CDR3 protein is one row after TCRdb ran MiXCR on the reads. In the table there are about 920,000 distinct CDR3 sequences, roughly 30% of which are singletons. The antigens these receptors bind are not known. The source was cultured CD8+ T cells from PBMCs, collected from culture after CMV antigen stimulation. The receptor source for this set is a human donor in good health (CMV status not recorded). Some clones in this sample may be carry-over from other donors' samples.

CDR3: CASRPGQPSTDTQYF. The CDR3 coding sequence is TGTGCCAGCCGCCCGGGACAGCCTTCCACAGATACGCAGTATTTT. The chain employs TRBV12-3 or TRBV12-4 and TRBJ2-3, with TRBD1 identical over 7 bases. With V trimmed by 8 bases and J by 2 bases, 10 bases remained unmatched. The CDR3 is made up of 15 amino acids.

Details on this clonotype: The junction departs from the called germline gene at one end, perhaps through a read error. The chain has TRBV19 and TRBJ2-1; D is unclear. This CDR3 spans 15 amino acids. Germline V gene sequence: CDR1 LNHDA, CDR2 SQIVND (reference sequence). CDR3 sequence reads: CVSSDADGTYNEQFF. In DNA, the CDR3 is TGTGTCAGTAGTGATGCGGACGGAACCTACAATGAGCAGTTCTTC.

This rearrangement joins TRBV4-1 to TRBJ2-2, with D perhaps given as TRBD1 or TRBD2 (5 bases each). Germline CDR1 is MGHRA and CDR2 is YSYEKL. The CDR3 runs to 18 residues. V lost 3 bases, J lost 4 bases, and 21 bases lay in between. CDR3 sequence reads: CASSHDRRDGLFTGELFF. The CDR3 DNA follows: TGCGCCAGCAGCCATGATCGCCGGGACGGCCTTTTCACCGGGGAGCTGTTTTTT.

The CDR3 region has the DNA TGCGCCAGCAGTGAAGACAGGGAACGGCAGCCCCAGCATTTT. This encodes CASSEDRERQPQHF. The V call is TRBV10-1, the J call TRBJ1-5; the match to TRBD1 covers 7 bases. The CDR3 contains 14 residues. J gave up 7 bases and V 3 bases, and 6 bases lay outside the gene matches. Germline V gene sequence: CDR1 WNHNN, CDR2 SYGVQD (reference sequence).

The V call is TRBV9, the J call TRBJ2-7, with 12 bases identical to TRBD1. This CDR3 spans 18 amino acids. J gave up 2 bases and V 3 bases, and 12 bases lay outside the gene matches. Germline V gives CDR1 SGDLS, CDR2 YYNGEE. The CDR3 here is CASSGIPGQGANPYEQYF. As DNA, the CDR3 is TGTGCCAGCAGCGGAATACCGGGACAGGGGGCGAACCCCTACGAGCAGTACTTC.

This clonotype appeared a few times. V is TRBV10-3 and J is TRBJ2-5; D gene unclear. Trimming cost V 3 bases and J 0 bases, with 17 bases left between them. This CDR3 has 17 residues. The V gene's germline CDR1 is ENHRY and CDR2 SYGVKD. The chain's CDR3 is CAISDSSWPIHQETQYF. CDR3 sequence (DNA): TGTGCCATCAGTGATTCGAGTTGGCCGATACACCAAGAGACCCAGTACTTC.

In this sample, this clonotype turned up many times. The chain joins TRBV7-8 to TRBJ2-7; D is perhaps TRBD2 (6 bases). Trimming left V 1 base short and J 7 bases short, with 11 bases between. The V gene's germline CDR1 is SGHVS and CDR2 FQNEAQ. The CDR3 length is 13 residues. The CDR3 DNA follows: TGTGCCAGCAGCTTAGGGCCGGAGGGAGAGCAGTACTTC. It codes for CASSLGPEGEQYF.

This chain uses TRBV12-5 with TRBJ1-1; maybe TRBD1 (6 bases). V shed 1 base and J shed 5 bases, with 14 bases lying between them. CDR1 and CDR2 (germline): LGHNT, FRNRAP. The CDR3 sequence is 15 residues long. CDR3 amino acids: CASGLALEGGTEAFF. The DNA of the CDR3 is TGTGCTAGTGGTTTGGCACTCGAGGGGGGGACTGAAGCTTTCTTT.

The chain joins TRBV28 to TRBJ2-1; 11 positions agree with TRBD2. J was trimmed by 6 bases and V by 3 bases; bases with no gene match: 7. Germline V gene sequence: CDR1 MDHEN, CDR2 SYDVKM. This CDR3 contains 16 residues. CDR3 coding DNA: TGTGCCAGCAGTTTCTTTAGCGGGGGGGAACTCAATGAGCAGTTCTTC. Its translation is CASSFFSGGELNEQFF. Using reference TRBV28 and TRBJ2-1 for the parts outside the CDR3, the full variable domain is DVKVTQSSRYLVKRTGEKVFLECVQDMDHENMFWYRQDPGLGLRLIYFSYDVKMKEKGDIPEGYSVSREKKERFSLILESASTNQTSMYLCASSFFSGGELNEQFFGPGTRLTVL.

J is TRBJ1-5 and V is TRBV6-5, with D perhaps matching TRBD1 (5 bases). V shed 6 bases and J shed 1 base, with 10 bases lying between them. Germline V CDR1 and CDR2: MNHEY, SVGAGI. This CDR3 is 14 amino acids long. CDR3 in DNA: TGTGCCAGCAGCAGGGTGGGGAGCAATCAGCCCCAGCATTTT. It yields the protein CASSRVGSNQPQHF.

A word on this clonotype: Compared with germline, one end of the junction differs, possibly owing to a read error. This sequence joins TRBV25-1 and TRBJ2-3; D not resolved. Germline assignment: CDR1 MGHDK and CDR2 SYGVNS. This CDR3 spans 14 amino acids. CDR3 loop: CANSVGLSTDTQYF. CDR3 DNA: TGTGCCAACAGTGTGGGTCTCAGCACAGATACGCAGTATTTT.

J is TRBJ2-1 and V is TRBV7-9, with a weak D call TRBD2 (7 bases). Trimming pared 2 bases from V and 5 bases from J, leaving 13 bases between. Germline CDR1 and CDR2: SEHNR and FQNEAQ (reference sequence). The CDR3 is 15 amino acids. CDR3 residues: CASSLRGGSNNEQFF. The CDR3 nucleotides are TGTGCCAGCAGCTTAAGGGGGGGATCTAACAATGAGCAGTTCTTC.

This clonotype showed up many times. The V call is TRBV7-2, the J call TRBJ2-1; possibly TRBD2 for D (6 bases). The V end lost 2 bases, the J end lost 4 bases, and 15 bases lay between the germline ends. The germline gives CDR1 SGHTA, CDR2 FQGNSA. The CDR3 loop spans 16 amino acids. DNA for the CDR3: TGTGCCAGCAGCTTACTAGCGACCCCACCTTACAATGAGCAGTTCTTC. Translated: CASSLLATPPYNEQFF.

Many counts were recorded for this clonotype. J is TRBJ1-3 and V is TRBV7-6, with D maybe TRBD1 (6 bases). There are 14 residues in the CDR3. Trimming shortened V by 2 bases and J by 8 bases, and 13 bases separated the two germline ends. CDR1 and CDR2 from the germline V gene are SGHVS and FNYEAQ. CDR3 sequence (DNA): TGTGCCAGCAGCTTACCGGGACAAGGGGACACCATATATTTT. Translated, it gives CASSLPGQGDTIYF.

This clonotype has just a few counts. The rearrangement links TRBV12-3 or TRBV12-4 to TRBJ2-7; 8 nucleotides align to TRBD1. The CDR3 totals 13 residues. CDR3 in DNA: TGTGCCAGCAGTCCTAATTCGGGGGACAGGCCTGACGTC. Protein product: CASSPNSGDRPDV.

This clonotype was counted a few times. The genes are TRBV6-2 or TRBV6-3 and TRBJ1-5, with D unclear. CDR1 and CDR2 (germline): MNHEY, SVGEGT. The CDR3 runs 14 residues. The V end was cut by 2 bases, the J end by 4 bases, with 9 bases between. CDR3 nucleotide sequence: TGTGCCAGCAGTTACCGCATTGAAAATCAGCCCCAGCATTTT. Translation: CASSYRIENQPQHF.

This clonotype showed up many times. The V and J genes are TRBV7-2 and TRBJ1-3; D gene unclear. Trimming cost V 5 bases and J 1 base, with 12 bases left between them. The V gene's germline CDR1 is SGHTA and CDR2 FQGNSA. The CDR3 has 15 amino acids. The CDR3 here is CASSQAGVSGNTIYF. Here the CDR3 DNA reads TGTGCCAGCAGCCAAGCCGGGGTTTCTGGAAACACCATATATTTT.

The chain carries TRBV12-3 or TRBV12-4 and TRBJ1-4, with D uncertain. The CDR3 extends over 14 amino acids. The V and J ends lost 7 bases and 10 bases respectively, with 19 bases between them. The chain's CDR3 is CASTSGREGGKLFF. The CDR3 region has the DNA TGTGCCAGCACCTCCGGGAGGGAGGGAGGAAAACTGTTTTTT.

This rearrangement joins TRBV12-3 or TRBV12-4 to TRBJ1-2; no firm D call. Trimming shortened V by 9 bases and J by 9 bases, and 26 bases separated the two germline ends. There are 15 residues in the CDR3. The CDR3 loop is CASHLPDVFPSSYTF. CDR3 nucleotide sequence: TGTGCCAGTCACTTACCTGACGTTTTCCCTTCGAGCTACACCTTC.

CDR3 loop: CASSLFGGDTQYF. CDR3 sequence (DNA): TGTGCCAGCAGTTTATTCGGAGGAGATACGCAGTATTTT. V gene TRBV27 combines with J gene TRBJ2-3, with D possibly matching TRBD2 (5 bases). V lost 1 base, J lost 5 bases, and 7 bases lay in between. Germline V gene data show CDR1 as MNHEY and CDR2 as SMNVEV (reference sequence). This CDR3 has 13 amino acids.

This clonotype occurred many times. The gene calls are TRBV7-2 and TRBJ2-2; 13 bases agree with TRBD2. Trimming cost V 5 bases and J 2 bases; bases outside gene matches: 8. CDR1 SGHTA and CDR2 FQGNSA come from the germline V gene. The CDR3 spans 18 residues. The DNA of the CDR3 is TGTGCCAGCAGCCGCACGGGACTAGCGGGGACCAACACCGGGGAGCTGTTTTTT. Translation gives CASSRTGLAGTNTGELFF.

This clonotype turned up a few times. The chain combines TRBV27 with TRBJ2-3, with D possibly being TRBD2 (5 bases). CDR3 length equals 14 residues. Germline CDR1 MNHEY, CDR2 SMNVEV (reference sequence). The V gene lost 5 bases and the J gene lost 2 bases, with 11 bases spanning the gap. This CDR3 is CASSPLGVTDTQYF. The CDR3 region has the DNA TGTGCCAGCAGTCCCCTCGGGGTCACAGATACGCAGTATTTT.

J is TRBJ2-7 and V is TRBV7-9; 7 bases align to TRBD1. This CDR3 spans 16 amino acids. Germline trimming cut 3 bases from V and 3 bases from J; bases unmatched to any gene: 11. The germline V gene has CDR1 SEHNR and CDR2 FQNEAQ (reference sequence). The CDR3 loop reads CASSLSAPAGGYEQYF. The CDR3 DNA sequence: TGTGCCAGCAGCTTGTCTGCCCCGGCAGGGGGCTACGAGCAGTACTTC. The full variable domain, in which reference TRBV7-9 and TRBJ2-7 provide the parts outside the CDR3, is DTGVSQNPRHKITKRGQNVTFRCDPISEHNRLYWYRQTLGQGPEFLTYFQNEAQLEKSRLLSDRFSAERPKGSFSTLEIQRTEQGDSAMYLCASSLSAPAGGYEQYFGPGTRLTVT.

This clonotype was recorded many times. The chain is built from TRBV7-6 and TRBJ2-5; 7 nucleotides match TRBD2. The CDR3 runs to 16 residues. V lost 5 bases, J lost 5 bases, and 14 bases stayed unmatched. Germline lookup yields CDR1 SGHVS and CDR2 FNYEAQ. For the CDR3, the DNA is TGTGCCAGCAGCCCCCTGTCCGGGACTACCAAGGAGACCCAGTACTTC. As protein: CASSPLSGTTKETQYF.

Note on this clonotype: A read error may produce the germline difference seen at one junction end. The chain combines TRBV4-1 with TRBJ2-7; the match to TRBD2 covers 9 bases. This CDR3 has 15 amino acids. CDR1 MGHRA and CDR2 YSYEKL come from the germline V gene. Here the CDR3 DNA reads TGCACCAGCAGCCAGGAGATACTAGCGGGCTACGAGCAGTACTTC. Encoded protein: CTSSQEILAGYEQYF.

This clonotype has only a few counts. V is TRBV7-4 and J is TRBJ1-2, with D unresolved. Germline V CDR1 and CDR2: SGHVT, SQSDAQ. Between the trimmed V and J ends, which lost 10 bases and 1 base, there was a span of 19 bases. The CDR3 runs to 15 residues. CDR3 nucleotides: TGTGCCACCCCCTTCCCTCTACATGATAACTATGGCTACACCTTC. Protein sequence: CATPFPLHDNYGYTF.

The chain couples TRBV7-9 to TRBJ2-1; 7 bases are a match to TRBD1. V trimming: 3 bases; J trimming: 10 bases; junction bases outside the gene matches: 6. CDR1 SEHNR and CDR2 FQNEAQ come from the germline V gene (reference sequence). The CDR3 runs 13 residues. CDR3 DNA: TGTGCCAGCAGCTTTTCGACAGGGCAAGAGCAGTTCTTC. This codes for CASSFSTGQEQFF.

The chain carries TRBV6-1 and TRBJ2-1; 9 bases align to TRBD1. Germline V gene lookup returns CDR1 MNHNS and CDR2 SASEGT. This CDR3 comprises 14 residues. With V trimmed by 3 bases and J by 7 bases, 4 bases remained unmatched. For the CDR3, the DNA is TGTGCCAGCAGTGAGGGGACAGGGCCGAATGAGCAGTTCTTC. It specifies CASSEGTGPNEQFF.

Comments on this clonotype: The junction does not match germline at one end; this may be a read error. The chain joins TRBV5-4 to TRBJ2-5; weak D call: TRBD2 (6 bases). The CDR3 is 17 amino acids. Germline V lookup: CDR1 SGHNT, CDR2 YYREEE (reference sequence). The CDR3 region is CASSLKYKLAGVGTKYF. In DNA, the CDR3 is TGTGCCAGCAGCTTGAAATACAAACTAGCCGGTGTGGGGACCAAGTACTTC.